A single sample gave rise to the 31 T cell receptor beta chains below, sequenced in a study of cytomegalovirus exposure and HLA in healthy donors. Researchers ran the PCR with 60 Vbeta and 13 Jbeta primers. Sequencing was performed with immunoSEQ multiplex PCR; in TCRdb, only in-frame clones are kept and a portion is missing. The sample has 55,000 to 70,000 clones; 70% to 75% are singletons. The sequencing input was PBMCs. The receptors shown here come from a woman younger than 45 in good health and CMV-seronegative.

This chain uses TRBV30 with TRBJ2-7; 12 bases line up with TRBD1. The CDR3 sequence is 15 residues long. Looked up from germline, CDR1 is GTSNPN and CDR2 is SVGIG (reference sequence). With 1 base clipped from V and 5 bases from J, the junction kept 6 bases outside the gene matches. CDR3 protein: CAWSAEGTGGDEQYF. The CDR3 coding sequence is TGTGCCTGGAGTGCCGAGGGGACAGGGGGCGACGAGCAGTACTTC.

This chain joins TRBV7-2 and TRBJ2-1; 9 bases line up with TRBD2. The CDR3 has 14 residues. Germline-derived CDR1 and CDR2 are SGHTA and FQGNSA. V was clipped by 5 bases and J by 6 bases; unmatched bases: 5. The CDR3 region is CASSRASGVNEQFF. The CDR3 DNA follows: TGTGCCAGCAGCCGAGCTAGCGGGGTCAATGAGCAGTTCTTC. Looking up the rest from reference TRBV7-2 and TRBJ2-1 gives the full variable domain: GAGVSQSPSNKVTEKGKDVELRCDPISGHTALYWYRQSLGQGLEFLIYFQGNSAPDKSGLPSDRFSAERTGGSVSTLTIQRTQQEDSAVYLCASSRASGVNEQFFGPGTRLTVL.

The chain employs TRBV19 and TRBJ1-2; 7 nucleotides agree with TRBD1. This CDR3 has 13 residues. Per the germline V gene, CDR1 is LNHDA and CDR2 is SQIVND (reference sequence). J gave up 7 bases and V 7 bases, and 9 bases lay outside the gene matches. CDR3 coding DNA: TGTGCCAGTACTACCGACAGGGTCGGTGGCTACACCTTC. It translates to CASTTDRVGGYTF.

The chain employs TRBV29-1 and TRBJ2-7; a weak D match, TRBD2 (5 bases). The ends were cut back, 2 bases at V and 5 bases at J, with 7 bases in the middle. This CDR3 has 11 amino acids. CDR1 SQVTM and CDR2 ANQGSEA come from the germline V gene. CDR3 in amino acids: CSVESGDEQYV. CDR3 coding DNA: TGCAGCGTTGAAAGCGGCGACGAGCAGTACGTC.

The rearrangement uses TRBV27 and TRBJ1-1; 7 bases match TRBD1. CDR1 and CDR2 from the germline V gene are MNHEY and SMNVEV (reference sequence). Losses at the gene ends were 5 bases for V and 4 bases for J; bases not matched to a gene: 13. The CDR3 totals 16 residues. The CDR3 region is CASSHLKGAWGTEAFF. DNA of the CDR3: TGTGCCAGCAGTCACCTCAAGGGGGCCTGGGGCACTGAAGCTTTCTTT.

CDR3 bases: TGTGCCAGCAGCTTAGTCTCTGACAGGGCCGGGGCCAACGTCCTGACTTTC. Protein sequence: CASSLVSDRAGANVLTF. This chain links TRBV7-3 with TRBJ2-6, with 7 nucleotides matching TRBD1. V gave up 2 bases and J gave up 4 bases; unmatched junction bases: 8. This CDR3 spans 17 amino acids. CDR1 is SGHTA and CDR2 is FQGTGA in the germline V gene.

The V call is TRBV7-2, the J call TRBJ1-1; D gene uncertain. Germline CDR1 reads SGHTA; CDR2 reads FQGNSA. V gave up 2 bases and J gave up 5 bases, with 9 bases separating them. The CDR3 runs 13 residues. DNA of the CDR3: TGTGCCAGCAGCTTATCGTGGAGGACTGAAGCTTTCTTT. Its protein product is CASSLSWRTEAFF.

This clone is labeled as medium-sized (0.01 to 0.1%). The genes are TRBV4-2 and TRBJ1-1; D remains unclear. CDR3 size: 13 residues. V was clipped by 1 base and J by 8 bases, with 11 bases between them. Germline CDR1 is LGHNA and CDR2 is YNFKEQ. In DNA, the CDR3 is TGTGCCAGCAGCCAAGGAGAGGGATGCGAAGCTTTCTTT. It translates to CASSQGEGCEAFF.

The chain has TRBV5-1 and TRBJ2-1; D remains ambiguous. Looked up from germline, CDR1 is SGHRS and CDR2 is YFSETQ. This CDR3 spans 13 amino acids. V was shortened by 0 bases and J by 6 bases, with 7 bases between the two germline ends. The CDR3, as DNA: TGCGCCAGCAGCTTGGCCACTGCCAATGAGCAGTTCTTC. As protein: CASSLATANEQFF.

V and J are TRBV5-1 and TRBJ2-7, with a possible D match to TRBD1 (5 bases). The CDR3 consists of 14 residues. The ends were cut back, 1 base at V and 3 bases at J, with 11 bases in the middle. Germline V gives CDR1 SGHRS, CDR2 YFSETQ. CDR3 amino acids: CASSLIQVDYEQYF. In DNA, the CDR3 is TGCGCCAGCAGCTTGATACAGGTAGACTACGAGCAGTACTTC.

This clone showed up just once. The V gene is TRBV4-1, the J gene TRBJ2-3; D not certain. The CDR3 extends over 17 amino acids. V lost 0 bases to trimming and J lost 0 bases, with 13 bases between them. Germline V gives CDR1 MGHRA, CDR2 YSYEKL. CDR3 bases: TGCGCCAGCAGCCAAGATCCACAAGTGTTTAGCACAGATACGCAGTATTTT. This encodes CASSQDPQVFSTDTQYF.

The chain combines TRBV19 with TRBJ2-5; a possible D gene is TRBD1 (6 bases). The V gene lost 5 bases and the J gene lost 1 base, with 11 bases spanning the gap. The germline gives CDR1 LNHDA, CDR2 SQIVND (reference sequence). The CDR3 has 14 residues. The CDR3 is CASSETGPQETQYF. The CDR3 bases are TGTGCCAGTAGTGAGACAGGTCCCCAAGAGACCCAGTACTTC.

The genes are TRBV14 and TRBJ2-1; D unresolved. Looked up from germline, CDR1 is SGHDN and CDR2 is FVKESK. V dropped 0 bases and J dropped 13 bases, with 10 bases sitting between them. CDR3 length: 12 residues. The CDR3 coding sequence is TGTGCCAGCAGCCAAGATGGGCTCCTCCAGTTCTTC. Its translation: CASSQDGLLQFF.

This chain connects TRBV28 to TRBJ2-7; D may be TRBD1 (6 bases). Germline V gives CDR1 MDHEN, CDR2 SYDVKM. The V end was cut by 5 bases, the J end by 2 bases, with 13 bases between. The CDR3 consists of 14 residues. CDR3 in DNA: TGTGCCAGCAGTCCCCCGGGACAAACCTACGAGCAGTACGTC. Translated, it gives CASSPPGQTYEQYV.

This rearrangement joins TRBV15 to TRBJ1-2; 7 bases are shared with TRBD1. Germline V lookup: CDR1 LNHNV, CDR2 YYDKDF (reference sequence). V was pared by 0 bases and J by 6 bases, with 7 bases of the junction left unmatched. The CDR3 extends over 15 amino acids. The CDR3 region is CATSRDLGGGHGYTF. CDR3 DNA sequence: TGTGCCACCAGCAGAGATCTAGGAGGGGGCCATGGCTACACCTTC. Filled out from reference TRBV15 and TRBJ1-2, the complete variable domain reads DAMVIQNPRYQVTQFGKPVTLSCSQTLNHNVMYWYQQKSSQAPKLLFHYYDKDFNNEADTPDNFQSRRPNTSFCFLDIRSPGLGDTAMYLCATSRDLGGGHGYTFGSGTRLTVV.

Notes on this clone: The same CDR3 is also encoded by other DNA sequences in this sample. The V call is TRBV7-9, the J call TRBJ1-1; the D gene is possibly TRBD1 (5 bases). The germline V gene encodes CDR1 SEHNR and CDR2 FQNEAQ (reference sequence). This CDR3 region has 12 residues. V was cut by 5 bases and J by 7 bases, with 11 bases left in between. In DNA, the CDR3 is TGTGCCAGCAGCCCCGGGCAGGGTGAAGCTTTCTTT. This gives the protein CASSPGQGEAFF. Based on the CDR3 plus reference TRBV7-9 and TRBJ1-1, the full variable domain is DTGVSQNPRHKITKRGQNVTFRCDPISEHNRLYWYRQTLGQGPEFLTYFQNEAQLEKSRLLSDRFSAERPKGSFSTLEIQRTEQGDSAMYLCASSPGQGEAFFGQGTRLTVV.

This clone appeared a single time. The rearrangement links TRBV7-9 to TRBJ2-1, with a possible D match to TRBD2 (7 bases). Germline-derived CDR1 and CDR2 are SEHNR and FQNEAQ (reference sequence). The CDR3 has 16 residues. The ends were cut back, 4 bases at V and 8 bases at J, with 21 bases in the middle. The CDR3 spells CASSSSTSRGTDEQFF. DNA of the CDR3: TGTGCCAGCAGCTCCTCGACTAGCAGGGGAACGGATGAGCAGTTCTTC. The variable domain in full, completed from reference TRBV7-9 and TRBJ2-1, reads DTGVSQNPRHKITKRGQNVTFRCDPISEHNRLYWYRQTLGQGPEFLTYFQNEAQLEKSRLLSDRFSAERPKGSFSTLEIQRTEQGDSAMYLCASSSSTSRGTDEQFFGPGTRLTVL.

There are a few counts of this clone. The rearrangement joins TRBV5-4 to TRBJ2-7, with D unresolved. The germline V gene has CDR1 SGHNT and CDR2 YYREEE (reference sequence). The ends were cut back, 4 bases at V and 3 bases at J, with 5 bases in the middle. This CDR3 has 11 residues. CDR3 in DNA: TGTGCCAGCAGCACAGACTACGAGCAGTACTTC. It codes for CASSTDYEQYF.

The chain links TRBV6-5 to TRBJ2-5; the D gene is possibly TRBD1 (5 bases). Trimming left V 1 base short and J 1 base short, with 10 bases between. The CDR3 extends over 15 amino acids. Germline loops: CDR1 MNHEY, CDR2 SVGAGI. The CDR3 coding sequence is TGTGCCAGCAGTTACTTCGGACAACCCCAAGAGACCCAGTACTTC. Translated, it gives CASSYFGQPQETQYF.

The chain carries TRBV19 and TRBJ2-5; 7 bases line up with TRBD1. Germline V gene lookup returns CDR1 LNHDA and CDR2 SQIVND (reference sequence). The CDR3 is 15 residues long. Germline trimming cut 3 bases from V and 2 bases from J; bases unmatched to any gene: 6. This CDR3 is CASSIGTVGQETQYF. CDR3 sequence (DNA): TGTGCCAGTAGTATTGGGACAGTGGGGCAAGAGACCCAGTACTTC. The full variable domain, rest sourced from reference TRBV19 and TRBJ2-5, is DGGITQSPKYLFRKEGQNVTLSCEQNLNHDAMYWYRQDPGQGLRLIYYSQIVNDFQKGDIAEGYSVSREKKESFPLTVTSAQKNPTAFYLCASSIGTVGQETQYFGPGTRLLVL.

The chain is built from TRBV29-1 and TRBJ2-1; 11 nucleotides align to TRBD2. The CDR3 contains 14 residues. Germline V gene sequence: CDR1 SQVTM, CDR2 ANQGSEA. With V trimmed by 7 bases and J by 4 bases, 6 bases remained unmatched. Here the CDR3 reads CSGTTSGGYNEQFF. CDR3 bases: TGCAGCGGCACTACTAGCGGGGGATACAATGAGCAGTTCTTC.

The chain combines TRBV19 with TRBJ2-7; D possibly corresponds to TRBD2 (6 bases). V was pared by 11 bases and J by 2 bases, with 13 bases between. This CDR3 comprises 12 residues. Germline CDR1 is LNHDA and CDR2 is SQIVND (reference sequence). The CDR3 nucleotides read TGTGCCTCCGAGGCGGGACCCTACGAGCAGTACTTC. Translating gives CASEAGPYEQYF. The variable domain in full, completed from reference TRBV19 and TRBJ2-7, reads DGGITQSPKYLFRKEGQNVTLSCEQNLNHDAMYWYRQDPGQGLRLIYYSQIVNDFQKGDIAEGYSVSREKKESFPLTVTSAQKNPTAFYLCASEAGPYEQYFGPGTRLTVT.

In its sample, this clone was seen once. The chain has TRBV9 and TRBJ2-5, with D perhaps matching TRBD2 (6 bases). The V end was cut by 3 bases, the J end by 0 bases, with 9 bases between. Germline CDR1 is SGDLS and CDR2 is YYNGEE. The CDR3 contains 14 residues. CDR3 loop: CASSALAYQETQYF. The CDR3 DNA follows: TGTGCCAGCAGCGCCCTAGCGTACCAAGAGACCCAGTACTTC.

The chain has TRBV29-1 and TRBJ1-1, with D uncertain. From germline, CDR1 is SQVTM and CDR2 ANQGSEA. The CDR3 is 13 residues long. Trimming pared 3 bases from V and 0 bases from J, leaving 8 bases between. This CDR3 reads CSVDRRLNTEAFF. The DNA for the CDR3 is TGCAGCGTTGACCGTCGGTTGAACACTGAAGCTTTCTTT. Combining the CDR3 with reference TRBV29-1 and TRBJ1-1 gives the whole variable domain SAVISQKPSRDICQRGTSLTIQCQVDSQVTMMFWYRQQPGQSLTLIATANQGSEATYESGFVIDKFPISRPNLTFSTLTVSNMSPEDSSIYLCSVDRRLNTEAFFGQGTRLTVV.

The rearrangement joins TRBV7-9 to TRBJ1-5, with 8 bases lining up with TRBD1. The V segment lost 10 bases and the J segment 6 bases; nucleotides outside the gene matches: 8. The CDR3 spans 13 residues. Germline V gene lookup returns CDR1 SEHNR and CDR2 FQNEAQ (reference sequence). The CDR3 sequence is CANGQGESQPQHF. The CDR3 nucleotides are TGTGCCAATGGACAGGGTGAAAGTCAGCCCCAGCATTTT.

The chain is built from TRBV9 and TRBJ2-2; the match to TRBD1 covers 7 bases. Per the germline V gene, CDR1 is SGDLS and CDR2 is YYNGEE. The J segment lost 4 bases and the V segment lost 3 bases, leaving 6 bases of the junction unmatched. The CDR3 spans 15 residues. This chain's CDR3 is CASSAGTVFTGELFF. In DNA, the CDR3 is TGTGCCAGCAGCGCCGGGACAGTTTTCACCGGGGAGCTGTTTTTT.

The chain has TRBV7-6 and TRBJ2-1; perhaps TRBD1 as D (5 bases). CDR1 and CDR2 (germline): SGHVS, FNYEAQ. The CDR3 is 17 residues long. The germline V and J ends were trimmed by 4 bases and 1 base, with 17 bases remaining between them. The CDR3, as DNA: TGTGCCAGCAGCTCCCGCGACAGATACCCTTCCTACAATGAGCAGTTCTTC. It yields the protein CASSSRDRYPSYNEQFF.

V usage is TRBV29-1 and J usage is TRBJ2-7; 7 bases fit TRBD1. Germline trimming cut 3 bases from V and 3 bases from J; bases unmatched to any gene: 8. Germline V gene data show CDR1 as SQVTM and CDR2 as ANQGSEA. This CDR3 comprises 14 residues. The CDR3 nucleotides read TGCAGCGTTGATCGGACCGGGACAGACTACGAGCAGTACTTC. Translated, it gives CSVDRTGTDYEQYF.

The chain couples TRBV5-1 to TRBJ2-7; 11 bases are shared with TRBD2. Germline V CDR1 and CDR2: SGHRS, YFSETQ. V was pared by 4 bases and J by 2 bases, with 5 bases of the junction left unmatched. The CDR3 extends over 15 amino acids. The CDR3 here is CASSVGTSGAYEQYF. As DNA, the CDR3 is TGCGCCAGCAGCGTAGGGACTAGCGGAGCCTACGAGCAGTACTTC.

This clone appeared a few times. V usage is TRBV29-1 and J usage is TRBJ2-1, with TRBD1 matching 9 bases. The length of the CDR3 is 15 residues. The J segment lost 7 bases and the V segment lost 3 bases, leaving 10 bases of the junction unmatched. CDR1 and CDR2 (germline): SQVTM, ANQGSEA. The CDR3 region is CSVELDRGFMNEQFF. The CDR3 region has the DNA TGCAGCGTTGAGTTGGACAGGGGTTTCATGAATGAGCAGTTCTTC.

The V and J genes are TRBV4-1 and TRBJ2-5; D may be TRBD1 (6 bases). Germline lookup yields CDR1 MGHRA and CDR2 YSYEKL. V was clipped by 5 bases and J by 0 bases, with 16 bases between them. The length of the CDR3 is 16 residues. CDR3 in DNA: TGCGCCAGCAGCTTCCTCCCCGGACAGTACCAAGAGACCCAGTACTTC. It specifies CASSFLPGQYQETQYF.